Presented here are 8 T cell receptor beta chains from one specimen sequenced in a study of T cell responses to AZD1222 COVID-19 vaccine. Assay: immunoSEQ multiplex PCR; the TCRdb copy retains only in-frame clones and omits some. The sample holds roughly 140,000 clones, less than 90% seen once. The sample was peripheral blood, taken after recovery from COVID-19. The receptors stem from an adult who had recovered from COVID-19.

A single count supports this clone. The CDR3 nucleotides read TGTGCCAGCAGTTTTAAGGGGTTGAAAGCTTTCTTT. Translated: CASSFKGLKAFF. This rearrangement joins TRBV28 to TRBJ1-1; D may be TRBD1 (5 bases). The V and J ends lost 3 bases and 9 bases respectively, with 11 bases between them. From germline, CDR1 is MDHEN and CDR2 SYDVKM. This CDR3 is 12 amino acids long.

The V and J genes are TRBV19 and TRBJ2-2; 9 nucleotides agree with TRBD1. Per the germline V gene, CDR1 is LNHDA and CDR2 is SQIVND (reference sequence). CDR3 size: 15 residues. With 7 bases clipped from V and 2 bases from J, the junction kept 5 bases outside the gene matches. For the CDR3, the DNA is TGTGCCAGTACCTTGACAGGGGGAAACACCGGGGAGCTGTTTTTT. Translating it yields CASTLTGGNTGELFF.

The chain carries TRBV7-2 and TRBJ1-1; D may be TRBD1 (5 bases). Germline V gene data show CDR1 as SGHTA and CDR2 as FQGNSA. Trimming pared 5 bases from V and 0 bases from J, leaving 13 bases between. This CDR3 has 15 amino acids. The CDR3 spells CASSPRQLMNTEAFF. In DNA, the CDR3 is TGTGCCAGCAGCCCCCGACAGCTAATGAACACTGAAGCTTTCTTT.

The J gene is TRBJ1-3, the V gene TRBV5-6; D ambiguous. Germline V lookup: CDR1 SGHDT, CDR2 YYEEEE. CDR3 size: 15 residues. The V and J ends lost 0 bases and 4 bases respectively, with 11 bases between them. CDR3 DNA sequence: TGTGCCAGCAGCTTGGCCGGAGCACCGGGAAACACCATATATTTT. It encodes CASSLAGAPGNTIYF.

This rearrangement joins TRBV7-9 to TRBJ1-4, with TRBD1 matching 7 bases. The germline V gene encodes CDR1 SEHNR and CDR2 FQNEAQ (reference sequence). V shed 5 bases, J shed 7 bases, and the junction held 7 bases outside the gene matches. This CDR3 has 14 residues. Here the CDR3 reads CASSRGTVAEKLFF. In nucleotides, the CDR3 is TGTGCCAGCAGCCGGGGGACAGTGGCTGAAAAACTGTTTTTT. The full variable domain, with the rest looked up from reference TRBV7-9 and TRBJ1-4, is DTGVSQNPRHKITKRGQNVTFRCDPISEHNRLYWYRQTLGQGPEFLTYFQNEAQLEKSRLLSDRFSAERPKGSFSTLEIQRTEQGDSAMYLCASSRGTVAEKLFFGSGTQLSVL.

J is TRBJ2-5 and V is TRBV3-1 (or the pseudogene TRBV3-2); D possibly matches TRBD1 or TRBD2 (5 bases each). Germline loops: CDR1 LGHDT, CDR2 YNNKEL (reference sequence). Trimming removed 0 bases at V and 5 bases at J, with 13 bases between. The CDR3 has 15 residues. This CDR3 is CASSQDGTPLETQYF. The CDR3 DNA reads TGTGCCAGCAGCCAAGATGGGACCCCGTTGGAGACCCAGTACTTC.

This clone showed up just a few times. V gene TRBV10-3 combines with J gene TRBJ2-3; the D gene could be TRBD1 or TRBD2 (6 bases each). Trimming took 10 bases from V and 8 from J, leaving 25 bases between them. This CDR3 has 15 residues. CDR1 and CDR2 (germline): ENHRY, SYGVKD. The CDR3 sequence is CATRNGGGASVTQYF. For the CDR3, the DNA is TGTGCCACCCGGAACGGGGGCGGGGCGTCTGTTACGCAGTATTTT.

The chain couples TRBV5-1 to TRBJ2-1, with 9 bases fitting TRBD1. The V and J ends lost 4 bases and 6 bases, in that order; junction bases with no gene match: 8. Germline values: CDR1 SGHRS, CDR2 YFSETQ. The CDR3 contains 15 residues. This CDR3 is CASSSDRGSFNEQFF. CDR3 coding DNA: TGCGCCAGCAGCAGTGACAGGGGGTCTTTCAATGAGCAGTTCTTC.